The 9 T cell receptor beta chains given below trace back to one sample, sequenced in a study of persistence of HIV-infected CD4 T cells (dated by TCRdb to 2020 to 2022). TCRbeta repertoires were sequenced from genomic DNA with the immunoSEQ hsTCRB assay version 4 in survey mode. The table was pulled from immuneACCESS by TCRdb, which kept in-frame rearrangements only. Such tables lose some clones; where checked, under half of the loss comes from unresolved V genes, and the rest has no known cause. The sample table records around 35,000 clones; about 91% of these occur just once. The ten largest clones represent about 1.3% of the sample. Per the publication, the treatment or condition label means: suppressive antiretroviral therapy. Cells were stimulated with anti-CD3/anti-CD28 magnetic beads as a nonspecific positive control representing the CD4+ T cell repertoire. Sorting of responding CD4+ T cells was based on upregulation of both CD40 ligand and CD69.

The antigens of these receptors remain unknown. Sequences were derived from CD4+ T cells sorted from PBMCs after roughly 20-hour stimulation, sampled from a patient who received antiretroviral therapy. The sample's cell subset or site label, in plain terms: CD40L+CD69+ CD4 T cells responding to anti-CD3/anti-CD28 beads, representing the overall repertoire. The receptors shown here come from an adult man with HIV who was CMV-seropositive.

This clone has more than one count but fewer than ten. This chain links TRBV29-1 with TRBJ1-2; D is perhaps TRBD1 (5 bases). V was clipped by 6 bases and J by 6 bases, with 14 bases between them. CDR3 length: 12 amino acids. CDR1 SQVTM and CDR2 ANQGSEA come from the germline V gene. The CDR3 DNA sequence: TGCAGCGTATTCGGACGGGGGGATGGCTACACCTTC. Translating it yields CSVFGRGDGYTF.

The V and J genes are TRBV9 and TRBJ2-2; D gene unclear. The CDR3 contains 14 residues. Trimming left V 4 bases short and J 0 bases short, with 7 bases between. The germline V gene encodes CDR1 SGDLS and CDR2 YYNGEE. This CDR3 is CASSPRTNTGELFF. In nucleotides, the CDR3 is TGTGCCAGCAGCCCCCGTACGAACACCGGGGAGCTGTTTTTT.

The chain combines TRBV7-9 with TRBJ2-2, with 10 nucleotides matching TRBD2. J was trimmed by 3 bases and V by 6 bases; bases with no gene match: 4. CDR3 length: 15 amino acids. Germline V gene sequence: CDR1 SEHNR, CDR2 FQNEAQ (reference sequence). The chain's CDR3 is CASSSGLADTGELFF. The CDR3 coding sequence is TGTGCCAGCAGTTCCGGACTAGCGGACACCGGGGAGCTGTTTTTT.

The rearrangement uses TRBV11-3 and TRBJ1-2, with a possible D match to TRBD1 (6 bases). V was cut by 5 bases and J by 4 bases, with 14 bases left in between. Germline V lookup: CDR1 SGHNT, CDR2 YENEEA. The length of the CDR3 is 14 residues. CDR3 DNA sequence: TGTGCCAGCAGCCAAGACAGCAGGGGCTATGGCTACACCTTC. This sequence encodes CASSQDSRGYGYTF.

The chain uses TRBV19 and TRBJ1-2; D might be TRBD1 (6 bases). CDR3 length: 12 residues. Per the germline V gene, CDR1 is LNHDA and CDR2 is SQIVND (reference sequence). V was trimmed by 8 bases and J by 8 bases, leaving 15 bases between them. The DNA for the CDR3 is TGTGCCAGTTCGGTTTCCAGGGGAGGCTACACCTTC. This gives the protein CASSVSRGGYTF.

CDR3 in DNA: TGTGCCAGCAGCAAGAGGACGACTATCCTCTATGGCTACACCTTC. It codes for CASSKRTTILYGYTF. The chain couples TRBV21-1 to TRBJ1-2. TRBV21-1 is labeled a pseudogene. The CDR3 length is 15 residues.

This sequence joins TRBV2 and TRBJ2-1; 7 nucleotides line up with TRBD2. Germline assignment: CDR1 SNHLY and CDR2 FYNNEI. The J segment lost 6 bases and the V segment lost 5 bases, leaving 13 bases of the junction unmatched. The CDR3 length is 16 residues. The CDR3 loop reads CASSPSSAGLGNEQFF. The DNA for the CDR3 is TGTGCCAGCAGTCCATCTTCAGCGGGACTGGGCAATGAGCAGTTCTTC.

This clone was counted a single time. The gene calls are TRBV27 and TRBJ2-7; 7 bases fit TRBD2. The CDR3 consists of 15 residues. Germline V gene lookup returns CDR1 MNHEY and CDR2 SMNVEV (reference sequence). Trimming cost V 6 bases and J 1 base; bases outside gene matches: 9. The CDR3 DNA follows: TGTGCCAGCAGACCGACGTGGGGGGGATCCTACGAGCAGTACTTC. Translating gives CASRPTWGGSYEQYF.

CDR3 DNA: TGTGCCATTAACCCTGGGGGGAGCTCCTACGAGCAGTACTTC. This sequence encodes CAINPGGSSYEQYF. The chain uses TRBV10-3 and TRBJ2-7; perhaps TRBD2 as D (6 bases). Trimming cost V 9 bases and J 0 bases, with 15 bases left between them. This CDR3 has 14 residues. The germline V gene has CDR1 ENHRY and CDR2 SYGVKD.